The 5 T cell receptor beta chains below all came from one sample that was sequenced in a study of cytomegalovirus exposure and HLA in healthy donors. PCR was performed using 60 Vbeta and 13 Jbeta primers. Repertoires were generated with immunoSEQ multiplex PCR, while TCRdb's copy carries only in-frame clones and drops some. The sample totals 100,000 to 150,000 clones. Sequencing input: PBMCs. These receptors were taken from a man between 18 and 35 years old in good health and CMV-seronegative.

In nucleotides, the CDR3 is TGTGCCAGCAGGCAGGGGGCGGATGGTGAGCAGTTCTTC. Protein product: CASRQGADGEQFF. The chain combines TRBV6-6 with TRBJ2-1; 8 bases are a match to TRBD1. The V segment lost 6 bases and the J segment 9 bases; nucleotides outside the gene matches: 7. CDR3 length: 13 residues. Germline lookup yields CDR1 MNHNY and CDR2 SVGAGI (reference sequence).

The rearrangement joins TRBV7-9 to TRBJ2-7, with D maybe TRBD1 (5 bases). This CDR3 has 15 amino acids. V lost 4 bases, J lost 2 bases, and 15 bases lay in between. CDR1 is SEHNR, CDR2 FQNEAQ, per germline (reference sequence). The CDR3 loop reads CASSSTDREAYEQYF. For the CDR3, the DNA is TGTGCCAGCAGCTCGACTGACAGAGAAGCCTACGAGCAGTACTTC.

The chain recombines TRBV5-8 with TRBJ2-3; 7 positions agree with TRBD1. The V segment lost 0 bases and the J segment 2 bases; nucleotides outside the gene matches: 6. Germline V CDR1 and CDR2: SGHTS, YDEGEE. The CDR3 runs 16 residues. CDR3 loop: CASSLGTGALTDTQYF. CDR3 sequence (DNA): TGTGCCAGCAGCTTGGGAACAGGGGCTCTCACAGATACGCAGTATTTT.

The chain carries TRBV2 and TRBJ2-1, with a possible D match to TRBD2 (6 bases). The germline gives CDR1 SNHLY, CDR2 FYNNEI. Trimming removed 7 bases from V and 8 bases from J, with 18 bases in between. The CDR3 spans 14 residues. CDR3 coding DNA: TGTGCCAGCAACCAAGGACCGGGGGTCGATGAGCAGTTCTTC. Translation: CASNQGPGVDEQFF.

The chain couples TRBV5-6 to TRBJ1-2, with 9 bases matching TRBD1. CDR1 and CDR2 (germline): SGHDT, YYEEEE. The ends lost 3 bases at V and 8 bases at J; junction bases unmatched: 8. The CDR3 is 14 amino acids. The chain's CDR3 is CASSSDRGVGGYTF. CDR3 DNA: TGTGCCAGCAGCTCGGACAGGGGTGTAGGAGGCTACACCTTC. The entire variable domain, with the rest obtained from reference TRBV5-6 and TRBJ1-2, is as follows: DAGVTQSPTHLIKTRGQQVTLRCSPKSGHDTVSWYQQALGQGPQFIFQYYEEEERQRGNFPDRFSGHQFPNYSSELNVNALLLGDSALYLCASSSDRGVGGYTFGSGTRLTVV.